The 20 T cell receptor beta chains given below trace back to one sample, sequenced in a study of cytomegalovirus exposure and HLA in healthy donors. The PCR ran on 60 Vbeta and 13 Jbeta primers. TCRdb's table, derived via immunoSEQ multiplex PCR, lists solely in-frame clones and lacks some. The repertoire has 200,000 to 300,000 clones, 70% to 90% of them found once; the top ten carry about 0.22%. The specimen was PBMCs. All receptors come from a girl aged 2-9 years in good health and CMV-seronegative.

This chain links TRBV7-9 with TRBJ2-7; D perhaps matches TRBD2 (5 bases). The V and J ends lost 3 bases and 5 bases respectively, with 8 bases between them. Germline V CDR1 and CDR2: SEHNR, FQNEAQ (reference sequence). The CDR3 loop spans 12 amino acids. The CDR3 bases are TGTGCCAGCAGCTTCGGGGAAGACGAGCAGTACTTC. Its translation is CASSFGEDEQYF. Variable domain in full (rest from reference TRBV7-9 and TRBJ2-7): DTGVSQNPRHKITKRGQNVTFRCDPISEHNRLYWYRQTLGQGPEFLTYFQNEAQLEKSRLLSDRFSAERPKGSFSTLEIQRTEQGDSAMYLCASSFGEDEQYFGPGTRLTVT.

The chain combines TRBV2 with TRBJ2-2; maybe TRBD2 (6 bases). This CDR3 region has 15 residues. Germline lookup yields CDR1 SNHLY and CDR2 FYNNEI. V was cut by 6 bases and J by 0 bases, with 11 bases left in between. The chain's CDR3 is CASRSGTSNTGELFF. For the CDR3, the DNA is TGTGCCAGCAGGTCTGGGACTTCGAACACCGGGGAGCTGTTTTTT.

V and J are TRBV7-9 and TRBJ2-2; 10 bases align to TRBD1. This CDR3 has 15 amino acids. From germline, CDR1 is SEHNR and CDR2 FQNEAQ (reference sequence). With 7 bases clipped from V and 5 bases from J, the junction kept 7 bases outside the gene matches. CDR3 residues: CASTYGTGETGELFF. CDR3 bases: TGTGCCAGCACCTACGGGACAGGGGAGACCGGGGAGCTGTTTTTT.

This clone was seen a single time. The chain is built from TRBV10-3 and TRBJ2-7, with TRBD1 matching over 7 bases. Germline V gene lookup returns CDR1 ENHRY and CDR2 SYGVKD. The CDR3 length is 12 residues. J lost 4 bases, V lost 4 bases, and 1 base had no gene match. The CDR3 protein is CAISVTGYEQYF. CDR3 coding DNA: TGTGCCATCAGTGTGACAGGGTACGAGCAGTACTTC.

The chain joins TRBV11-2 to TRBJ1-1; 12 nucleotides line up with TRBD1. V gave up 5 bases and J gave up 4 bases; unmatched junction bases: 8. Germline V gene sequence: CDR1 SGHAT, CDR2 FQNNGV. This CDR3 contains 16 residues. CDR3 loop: CASSLSRDRGLTEAFF. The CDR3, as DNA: TGTGCCAGCAGCCTAAGCCGGGACAGGGGGCTCACTGAAGCTTTCTTT.

DNA of the CDR3: TGTGCCAGTAGATGGGGTTTGGACAGGGTGAACACTGAAGCTTTCTTT. Protein: CASRWGLDRVNTEAFF. J is TRBJ1-1 and V is TRBV19; 8 nucleotides align to TRBD1. CDR1 is LNHDA and CDR2 is SQIVND in the germline V gene (reference sequence). There are 16 residues in the CDR3. The V gene end was trimmed by 6 bases and the J gene end by 0 bases; junction bases not matched to a gene: 9.

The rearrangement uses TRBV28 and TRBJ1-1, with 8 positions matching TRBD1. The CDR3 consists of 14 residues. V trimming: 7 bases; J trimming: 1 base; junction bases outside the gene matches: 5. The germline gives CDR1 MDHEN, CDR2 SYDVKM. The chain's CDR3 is CASIVTGENTEAFF. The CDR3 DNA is TGTGCCAGCATCGTGACAGGGGAGAACACTGAAGCTTTCTTT. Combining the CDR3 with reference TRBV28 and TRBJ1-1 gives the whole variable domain DVKVTQSSRYLVKRTGEKVFLECVQDMDHENMFWYRQDPGLGLRLIYFSYDVKMKEKGDIPEGYSVSREKKERFSLILESASTNQTSMYLCASIVTGENTEAFFGQGTRLTVV.

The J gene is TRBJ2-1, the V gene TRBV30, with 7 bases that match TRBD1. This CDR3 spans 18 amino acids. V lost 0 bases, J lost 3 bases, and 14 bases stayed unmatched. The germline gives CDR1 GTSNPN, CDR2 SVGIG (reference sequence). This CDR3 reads CAWSVRSLETGLYNEQFF. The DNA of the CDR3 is TGTGCCTGGAGTGTAAGGTCGCTCGAGACAGGGCTCTACAATGAGCAGTTCTTC. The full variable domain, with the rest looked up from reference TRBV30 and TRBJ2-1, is SQTIHQWPATLVQPVGSPLSLECTVEGTSNPNLYWYRQAAGRGLQLLFYSVGIGQISSEVPQNLSASRPQDRQFILSSKKLLLSDSGFYLCAWSVRSLETGLYNEQFFGPGTRLTVL.

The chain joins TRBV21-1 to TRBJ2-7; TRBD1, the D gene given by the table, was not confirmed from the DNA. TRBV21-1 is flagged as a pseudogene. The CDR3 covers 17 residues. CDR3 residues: CASSPGQGAPSAYEQYF. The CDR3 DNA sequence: TGTGCCAGCAGTCCGGGACAGGGGGCGCCGAGTGCCTACGAGCAGTACTTC.

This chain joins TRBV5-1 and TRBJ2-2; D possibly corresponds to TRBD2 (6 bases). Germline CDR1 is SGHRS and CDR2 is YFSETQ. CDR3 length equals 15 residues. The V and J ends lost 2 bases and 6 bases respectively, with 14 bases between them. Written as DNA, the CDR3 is TGCGCCAGCAGCTTAGAGCGGGCTGTGCCCGGGGAGCTGTTTTTT. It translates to CASSLERAVPGELFF.

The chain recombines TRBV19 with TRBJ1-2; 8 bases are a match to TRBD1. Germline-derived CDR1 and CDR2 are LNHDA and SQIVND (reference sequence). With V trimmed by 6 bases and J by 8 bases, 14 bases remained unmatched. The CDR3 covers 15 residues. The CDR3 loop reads CASRRTGSFVGGYTF. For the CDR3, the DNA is TGTGCCAGTAGGCGGACAGGGAGTTTCGTCGGGGGCTACACCTTC.

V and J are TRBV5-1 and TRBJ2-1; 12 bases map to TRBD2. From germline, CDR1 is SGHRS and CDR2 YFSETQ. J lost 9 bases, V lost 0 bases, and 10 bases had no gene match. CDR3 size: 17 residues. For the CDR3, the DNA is TGCGCCAGCAGCTTGGTGTCCTACCTAGCGGGAGGGCGTGAGCAGTTCTTC. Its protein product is CASSLVSYLAGGREQFF.

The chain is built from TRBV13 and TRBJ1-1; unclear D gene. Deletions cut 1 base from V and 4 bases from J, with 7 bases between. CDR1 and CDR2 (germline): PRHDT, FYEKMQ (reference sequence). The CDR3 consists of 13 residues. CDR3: CASSLVGSTEAFF. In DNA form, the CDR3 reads TGTGCCAGCAGCTTAGTCGGGAGCACTGAAGCTTTCTTT.

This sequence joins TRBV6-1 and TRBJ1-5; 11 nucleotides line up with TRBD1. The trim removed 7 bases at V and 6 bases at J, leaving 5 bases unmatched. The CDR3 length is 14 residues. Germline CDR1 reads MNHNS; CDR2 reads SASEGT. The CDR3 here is CASIRDRGFQPQHF. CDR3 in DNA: TGTGCCAGCATCAGGGACAGGGGGTTTCAGCCCCAGCATTTT.

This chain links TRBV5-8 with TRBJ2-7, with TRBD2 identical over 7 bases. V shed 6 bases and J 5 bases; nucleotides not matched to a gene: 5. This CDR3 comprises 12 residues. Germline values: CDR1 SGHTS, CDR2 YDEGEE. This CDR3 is CASTWGRDEQYF. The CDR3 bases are TGTGCCAGCACCTGGGGGAGGGACGAGCAGTACTTC.

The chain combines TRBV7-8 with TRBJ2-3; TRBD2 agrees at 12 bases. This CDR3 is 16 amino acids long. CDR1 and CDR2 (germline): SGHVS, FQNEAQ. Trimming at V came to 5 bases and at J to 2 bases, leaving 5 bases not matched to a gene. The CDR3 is CASSPTSGGFTDTQYF. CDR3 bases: TGTGCCAGCAGCCCGACTAGCGGGGGTTTCACAGATACGCAGTATTTT. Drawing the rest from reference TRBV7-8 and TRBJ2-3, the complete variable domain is GAGVSQSPRYKVAKRGQDVALRCDPISGHVSLFWYQQALGQGPEFLTYFQNEAQLDKSGLPSDRFFAERPEGSVSTLKIQRTQQEDSAVYLCASSPTSGGFTDTQYFGPGTRLTVL.

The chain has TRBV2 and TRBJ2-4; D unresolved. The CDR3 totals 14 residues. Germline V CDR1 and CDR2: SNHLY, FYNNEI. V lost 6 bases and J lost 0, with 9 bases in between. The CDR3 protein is CASRRFLAKNIQYF. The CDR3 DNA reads TGTGCCAGCAGGCGGTTCCTAGCCAAAAACATTCAGTACTTC.

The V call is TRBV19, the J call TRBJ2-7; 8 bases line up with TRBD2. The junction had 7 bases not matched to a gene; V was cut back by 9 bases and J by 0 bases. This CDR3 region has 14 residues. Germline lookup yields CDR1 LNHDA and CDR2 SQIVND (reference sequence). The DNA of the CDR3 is TGTGCCAGGTCCGGGACTAGTAGCTCCTACGAGCAGTACTTC. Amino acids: CARSGTSSSYEQYF.

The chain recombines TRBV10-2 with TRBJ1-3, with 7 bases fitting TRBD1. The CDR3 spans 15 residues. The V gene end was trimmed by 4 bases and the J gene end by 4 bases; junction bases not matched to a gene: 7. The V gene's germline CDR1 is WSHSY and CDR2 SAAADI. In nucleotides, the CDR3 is TGCGCCAGCAGTGTTCGGCAGGGGGGAGGAAACACCATATATTTT. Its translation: CASSVRQGGGNTIYF.

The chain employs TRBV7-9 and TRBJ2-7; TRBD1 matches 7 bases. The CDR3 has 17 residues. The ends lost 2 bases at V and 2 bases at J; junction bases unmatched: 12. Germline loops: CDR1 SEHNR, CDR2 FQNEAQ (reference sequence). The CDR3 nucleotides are TGTGCCAGCAGCTTATACAAGACCGGGACAGCCCCCTACGAGCAGTACTTC. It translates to CASSLYKTGTAPYEQYF.